The next 30 T cell receptor beta chains were all read from a single sample in a study of blood T cell repertoires in COVID-19. Libraries were prepared by immunoSEQ multiplex PCR; TCRdb keeps only in-frame clonotypes and omits some of them. The sample holds under 450,000 clones, roughly 86% seen once. The sequencing input was peripheral blood. Receptors were obtained from a human donor with acute or convalescent COVID-19. The donor label of this sample is uncertain.

The gene calls are TRBV30 and TRBJ1-2; D ambiguous. Germline lookup yields CDR1 GTSNPN and CDR2 SVGIG (reference sequence). Trimming cost V 1 base and J 4 bases, with 16 bases left between them. The CDR3 contains 15 residues. The CDR3 nucleotides are TGTGCCTGGAGTGCGCAGGCTCTTCTGTTCTATGGCTACACCTTC. It specifies CAWSAQALLFYGYTF.

J is TRBJ1-1 and V is TRBV9; unclear D gene. The CDR3 runs 14 residues. Trimming pared 0 bases from V and 5 bases from J, leaving 11 bases between. CDR1 and CDR2 from the germline V gene are SGDLS and YYNGEE. Here the CDR3 reads CASSVGQRRTEAFF. Here the CDR3 DNA reads TGTGCCAGCAGCGTAGGACAAAGAAGGACTGAAGCTTTCTTT.

V is TRBV11-2 and J is TRBJ1-5; 7 nucleotides align to TRBD1. This CDR3 has 15 residues. CDR1 is SGHAT, CDR2 FQNNGV, per germline. The J segment lost 4 bases and the V segment lost 5 bases, leaving 8 bases of the junction unmatched. CDR3 bases: TGTGCCAGCAGCCGTGAGGGGGCAGGAAATCAGCCCCAGCATTTT. Translated, it gives CASSREGAGNQPQHF. Complete variable domain (other parts from reference TRBV11-2 and TRBJ1-5): EAGVAQSPRYKIIEKRQSVAFWCNPISGHATLYWYQQILGQGPKLLIQFQNNGVVDDSQLPKDRFSAERLKGVDSTLKIQPAKLEDSAVYLCASSREGAGNQPQHFGDGTRLSIL.

The chain links TRBV7-9 to TRBJ2-2; unclear D gene. This CDR3 comprises 12 residues. The V end lost 5 bases, the J end lost 3 bases, and 4 bases lay between the germline ends. Germline CDR1 SEHNR, CDR2 FQNEAQ (reference sequence). The CDR3 sequence: CASSPHTGELFF. CDR3 sequence (DNA): TGTGCCAGCAGCCCTCACACCGGGGAGCTGTTTTTT.

V gene TRBV2 combines with J gene TRBJ1-4, with D perhaps matching TRBD1 (6 bases). Trimming left V 11 bases short and J 6 bases short, with 16 bases between. The germline gives CDR1 SNHLY, CDR2 FYNNEI. This CDR3 has 13 amino acids. CDR3 sequence reads: CASRRGKDEKLFF. In DNA form, the CDR3 reads TGTGCCTCCAGAAGGGGGAAGGATGAAAAACTGTTTTTT.

The V call is TRBV18, the J call TRBJ2-1, with 9 nucleotides matching TRBD1. The V segment lost 1 base and the J segment 10 bases; nucleotides outside the gene matches: 5. This CDR3 is built from 14 residues. Germline CDR1 KGHSH, CDR2 LQKENI. The CDR3 DNA sequence: TGTGCCAGCTCACCACTGGGACAGGGAAAAGAGCAGTTCTTC. Translation: CASSPLGQGKEQFF.

The chain employs TRBV27 and TRBJ1-1; TRBD1 matches 7 bases. This CDR3 region has 15 residues. With 5 bases clipped from V and 5 bases from J, the junction kept 11 bases outside the gene matches. In germline, CDR1 is MNHEY, CDR2 SMNVEV (reference sequence). CDR3 sequence (DNA): TGTGCCAGCAGTCTCTCGACAGGGCTGAGAACTGAAGCTTTCTTT. Its protein is CASSLSTGLRTEAFF.

This chain links TRBV20-1 with TRBJ1-6; D unclear. There are 13 residues in the CDR3. Germline assignment: CDR1 DFQATT and CDR2 SNEGSKA (reference sequence). V dropped 3 bases and J dropped 11 bases, with 14 bases sitting between them. The CDR3 is CSASDVSSAPLHF. The CDR3 bases are TGCAGTGCTAGTGACGTTTCGTCGGCACCCCTCCACTTT.

The chain recombines TRBV3-1 (or the pseudogene TRBV3-2) with TRBJ1-2, with a possible D match to TRBD1 (6 bases). Between the trimmed V and J ends, which lost 1 base and 8 bases, there was a span of 8 bases. This CDR3 contains 12 residues. From germline, CDR1 is LGHDT and CDR2 YNNKEL (reference sequence). The CDR3 is CASSQVGGGYTF. DNA of the CDR3: TGTGCCAGCAGCCAAGTAGGGGGAGGCTACACCTTC.

This clone came up a few times. Other DNA sequences of this sample code for an identical CDR3. The chain links TRBV20-1 to TRBJ1-3; D uncertain. V lost 6 bases and J 7 bases, leaving 10 bases between the germline ends. The CDR3 has 11 residues. Germline CDR1 and CDR2: DFQATT and SNEGSKA (reference sequence). Here the CDR3 DNA reads TGCAGTGCGAGGGTTGGGAACACCATATATTTT. Translating it yields CSARVGNTIYF.

This clone was seen only once. This chain links TRBV29-1 with TRBJ1-1; tentatively, D is TRBD1 (6 bases). Trimming pared 5 bases from V and 8 bases from J, leaving 12 bases between. Germline V gene sequence: CDR1 SQVTM, CDR2 ANQGSEA. The CDR3 is 11 amino acids. CDR3 coding DNA: TGCAGCGTTTTCAGGGGAACAGAAGCTTTCTTT. It encodes CSVFRGTEAFF.

The rearrangement joins TRBV11-1 to TRBJ1-1, with D perhaps matching TRBD1 (5 bases). The CDR3 runs 13 residues. The V gene's germline CDR1 is SGHAT and CDR2 FQDESV (reference sequence). V was trimmed by 8 bases and J by 0 bases, leaving 10 bases between them. In DNA, the CDR3 is TGTGCCAGCGGCCAGACAGTGAACACTGAAGCTTTCTTT. Translation gives CASGQTVNTEAFF.

The chain combines TRBV9 with TRBJ1-3, with 9 bases aligning to TRBD1. The ends lost 2 bases at V and 0 bases at J; junction bases unmatched: 3. The germline CDR1 and CDR2 sequences are SGDLS and YYNGEE. The CDR3 totals 16 residues. CDR3 loop: CASSVTGGASGNTIYF. The CDR3 DNA is TGTGCCAGCAGCGTGACAGGGGGAGCCTCTGGAAACACCATATATTTT.

This chain connects TRBV27 to TRBJ1-4; TRBD1 matches 9 bases. Germline lookup yields CDR1 MNHEY and CDR2 SMNVEV (reference sequence). The V gene end was trimmed by 6 bases and the J gene end by 5 bases; junction bases not matched to a gene: 7. The CDR3 has 15 amino acids. CDR3 sequence: CASRATGTGNEKLFF. CDR3 bases: TGTGCCAGCAGGGCAACCGGGACAGGGAATGAAAAACTGTTTTTT. Variable domain in full (rest from reference TRBV27 and TRBJ1-4): EAQVTQNPRYLITVTGKKLTVTCSQNMNHEYMSWYRQDPGLGLRQIYYSMNVEVTDKGDVPEGYKVSRKEKRNFPLILESPSPNQTSLYFCASRATGTGNEKLFFGSGTQLSVL.

The chain employs TRBV7-2 and TRBJ2-7; weak D call: TRBD2 (5 bases). Germline V CDR1 and CDR2: SGHTA, FQGNSA. The V end lost 2 bases, the J end lost 3 bases, and 14 bases lay between the germline ends. This CDR3 region has 15 residues. The CDR3 region has the DNA TGTGCCAGCAGCTTAAACGGGGTAGGAAGCTACGAGCAGTACTTC. This gives the protein CASSLNGVGSYEQYF. Based on the CDR3 plus reference TRBV7-2 and TRBJ2-7, the full variable domain is GAGVSQSPSNKVTEKGKDVELRCDPISGHTALYWYRQSLGQGLEFLIYFQGNSAPDKSGLPSDRFSAERTGGSVSTLTIQRTQQEDSAVYLCASSLNGVGSYEQYFGPGTRLTVT.

The V and J genes are TRBV19 and TRBJ2-1; 8 nucleotides match TRBD2. The length of the CDR3 is 16 residues. Trimming cost V 4 bases and J 4 bases; bases outside gene matches: 9. Germline CDR1 reads LNHDA; CDR2 reads SQIVND (reference sequence). The CDR3 bases are TGTGCCAGTAGTACACCGCAGCGGGGGAGGTACAATGAGCAGTTCTTC. It encodes CASSTPQRGRYNEQFF.

The chain recombines TRBV5-1 with TRBJ2-7, with TRBD2 matching 11 bases. The CDR3 consists of 15 residues. CDR1 is SGHRS and CDR2 is YFSETQ in the germline V gene. V gave up 4 bases and J gave up 4 bases; unmatched junction bases: 7. DNA for the CDR3: TGCGCCAGCAGCCTGACTAGGACTAGCGGGTACGAGCAGTACTTC. It translates to CASSLTRTSGYEQYF.

This CDR3 is CATSPAPGLQDNEQFF. The CDR3 nucleotides are TGTGCCACCAGTCCAGCACCGGGACTTCAAGACAATGAGCAGTTCTTC. The chain combines TRBV15 with TRBJ2-1, with D perhaps matching TRBD2 (6 bases). Trimming took 6 bases from V and 5 from J, leaving 20 bases between them. CDR3 length: 16 residues. The V gene's germline CDR1 is LNHNV and CDR2 YYDKDF (reference sequence).

This rearrangement joins TRBV27 to TRBJ2-7; TRBD2 matches at 11 bases. Germline V gene data show CDR1 as MNHEY and CDR2 as SMNVEV (reference sequence). There are 15 residues in the CDR3. V dropped 4 bases and J dropped 3; count of bases not matched to a gene: 5. CDR3 sequence: CASSSPGLAVYEQYF. The CDR3 nucleotides read TGTGCCAGCAGTTCACCGGGACTAGCGGTCTACGAGCAGTACTTC.

The V gene is TRBV5-6, the J gene TRBJ2-1, with a tentative D call TRBD1 (6 bases). The CDR3 is made up of 13 amino acids. V lost 0 bases and J lost 5, with 6 bases in between. The germline gives CDR1 SGHDT, CDR2 YYEEEE. CDR3 in DNA: TGTGCCAGCAGCTTGGACAGGGACAATGAGCAGTTCTTC. Residues: CASSLDRDNEQFF.

The gene calls are TRBV10-3 and TRBJ1-6; weak D call: TRBD1 (6 bases). Trimming shortened V by 2 bases and J by 6 bases, and 23 bases separated the two germline ends. This CDR3 contains 19 residues. The germline gives CDR1 ENHRY, CDR2 SYGVKD. CDR3 amino acids: CAISEQVQGTYSANSPLHF. CDR3 nucleotide sequence: TGTGCCATCAGTGAGCAAGTACAGGGTACTTATTCCGCTAATTCACCCCTCCACTTT.

With respect to this clone: This specimen includes other DNA sequences encoding the same CDR3. The chain links TRBV11-2 to TRBJ1-5; weak D call: TRBD1 (5 bases). The CDR3 covers 14 residues. Germline V gene data show CDR1 as SGHAT and CDR2 as FQNNGV. V was trimmed by 0 bases and J by 5 bases, leaving 8 bases between them. The chain's CDR3 is CASSLDGGDQPQHF. CDR3 sequence (DNA): TGTGCCAGCAGCTTAGACGGGGGTGATCAGCCCCAGCATTTT.

This clone was detected only once. The CDR3 DNA sequence: TGCGCCAGCAGCTTGGCCCCGCCTAGCGGCCCCACAGATACGCAGTATTTT. Protein: CASSLAPPSGPTDTQYF. This chain connects TRBV5-1 to TRBJ2-3, with 7 nucleotides matching TRBD2. Germline values: CDR1 SGHRS, CDR2 YFSETQ. The CDR3 contains 17 residues. V lost 0 bases and J lost 2; bases outside the gene matches: 9.

The V and J genes are TRBV27 and TRBJ1-2; 9 nucleotides agree with TRBD1. The CDR3 spans 15 residues. Losses at the gene ends were 6 bases for V and 6 bases for J; bases not matched to a gene: 11. Germline V gene sequence: CDR1 MNHEY, CDR2 SMNVEV (reference sequence). The CDR3 DNA sequence: TGTGCCAGCAGGCGACAGGGGGGGTTTTCAGATGGCTACACCTTC. Its translation: CASRRQGGFSDGYTF.

CDR3 in amino acids: CASSPGTGLYGYTF. CDR3 DNA sequence: TGCGCCAGCAGCCCCGGGACAGGGCTCTATGGCTACACCTTC. The rearrangement uses TRBV10-1 and TRBJ1-2, with 9 positions matching TRBD1. CDR1 is WNHNN, CDR2 SYGVQD, per germline (reference sequence). The CDR3 length is 14 residues. V dropped 6 bases and J dropped 4; count of bases not matched to a gene: 6.

The chain is built from TRBV3-1 (or the pseudogene TRBV3-2) and TRBJ2-3, with TRBD1 matching 8 bases. J lost 2 bases, V lost 3 bases, and 4 bases had no gene match. The CDR3 length is 15 residues. Germline CDR1 LGHDT, CDR2 YNNKEL (reference sequence). As DNA, the CDR3 is TGTGCCAGCAGCCAGGAGACAGGGGACACAGATACGCAGTATTTT. Residues: CASSQETGDTDTQYF.

The DNA of the CDR3 is TGCAGTGCTAGTGGACAGGGGATAAATCCCTATGGCTACACCTTC. Amino acid sequence: CSASGQGINPYGYTF. The rearrangement links TRBV20-1 to TRBJ1-2; 9 bases are shared with TRBD1. The V and J ends lost 3 bases and 4 bases, in that order; junction bases with no gene match: 9. The CDR3 consists of 15 residues. Germline CDR1 is DFQATT and CDR2 is SNEGSKA (reference sequence).

V gene TRBV7-2 combines with J gene TRBJ1-5; 9 positions agree with TRBD1. With V trimmed by 5 bases and J by 6 bases, 8 bases remained unmatched. The CDR3 runs 15 residues. Germline lookup yields CDR1 SGHTA and CDR2 FQGNSA. The CDR3 region is CASSLRTGEGQPQHF. Here the CDR3 DNA reads TGTGCCAGCAGCCTCCGGACAGGGGAGGGTCAGCCCCAGCATTTT.

The V gene is TRBV5-1, the J gene TRBJ2-3; TRBD1 agrees at 7 bases. V gave up 4 bases and J gave up 5 bases; unmatched junction bases: 13. The CDR3 is made up of 16 amino acids. From germline, CDR1 is SGHRS and CDR2 YFSETQ. CDR3 DNA: TGCGCCAGCAGCCCAGATAAGACAGGGAAAAGAGATACGCAGTATTTT. Its protein product is CASSPDKTGKRDTQYF. The variable domain in full, with the rest retrieved from reference TRBV5-1 and TRBJ2-3, is KAGVTQTPRYLIKTRGQQVTLSCSPISGHRSVSWYQQTPGQGLQFLFEYFSETQRNKGNFPGRFSGRQFSNSRSEMNVSTLELGDSALYLCASSPDKTGKRDTQYFGPGTRLTVL.

This clone was observed a single time. The rearrangement uses TRBV28 and TRBJ2-1, with TRBD2 matching 10 bases. The CDR3 has 17 amino acids. The V gene end was trimmed by 7 bases and the J gene end by 5 bases; junction bases not matched to a gene: 14. Germline-derived CDR1 and CDR2 are MDHEN and SYDVKM. CDR3 bases: TGTGCCAGCACTCTATACGGAGCGGGGGGGCCGGACAATGAGCAGTTCTTC. Amino acid sequence: CASTLYGAGGPDNEQFF.